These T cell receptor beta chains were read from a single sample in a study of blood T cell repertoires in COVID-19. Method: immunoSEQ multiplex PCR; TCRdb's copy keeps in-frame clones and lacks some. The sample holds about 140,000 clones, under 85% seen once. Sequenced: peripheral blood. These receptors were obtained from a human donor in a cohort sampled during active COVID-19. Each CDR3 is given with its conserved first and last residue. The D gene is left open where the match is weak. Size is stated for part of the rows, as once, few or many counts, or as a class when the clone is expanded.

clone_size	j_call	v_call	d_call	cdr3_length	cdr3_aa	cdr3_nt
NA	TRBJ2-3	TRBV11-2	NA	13	CASSPGVVAAQYF	TGTGCCAGCAGCCCCGGAGTGGTGGCGGCGCAGTATTTT
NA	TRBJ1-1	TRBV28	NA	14	CAITPGPGPTRAFF	TGTGCCATCACCCCAGGCCCAGGTCCCACTCGGGCTTTCTTT
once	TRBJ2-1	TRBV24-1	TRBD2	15	CATSLAGESYNEQFF	TGTGCCACCAGTCTAGCGGGAGAGTCCTACAATGAGCAGTTCTTC
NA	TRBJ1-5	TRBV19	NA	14	CASSIRARVQPQHF	TGTGCCAGTAGTATTAGGGCCAGGGTTCAGCCCCAGCATTTT
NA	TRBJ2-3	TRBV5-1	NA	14	CASSLWAPTDTQYF	TGCGCCAGCAGCCTCTGGGCCCCCACAGATACGCAGTATTTT
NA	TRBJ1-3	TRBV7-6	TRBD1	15	CASRPSGGSGNTIYF	TGTGCCAGCAGACCCTCAGGGGGCTCTGGAAACACCATATATTTT
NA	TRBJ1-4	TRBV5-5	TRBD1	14	CASSLTGVNEKLFF	TGTGCCAGCAGCTTGACAGGGGTGAATGAAAAACTGTTTTTT
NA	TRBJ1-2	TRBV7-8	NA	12	CASSQQDYGYTF	TGTGCCAGCAGTCAACAGGACTATGGCTACACCTTC
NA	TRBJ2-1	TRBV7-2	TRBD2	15	CASSLAKRGANEQFF	TGTGCCAGCAGCTTAGCTAAGCGGGGGGCGAATGAGCAGTTCTTC
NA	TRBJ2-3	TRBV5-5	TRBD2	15	CASSRTSGSQDTQYF	TGTGCCAGCAGCAGGACTAGCGGGAGCCAAGATACGCAGTATTTT
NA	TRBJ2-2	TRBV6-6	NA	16	CASSYSPDRSTGELFF	TGTGCCAGCAGTTACTCTCCCGACAGATCAACCGGGGAGCTGTTTTTT
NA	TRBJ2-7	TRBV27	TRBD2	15	CASSRGTSRSYEQYF	TGTGCCAGCAGCCGCGGGACTAGCCGGTCCTACGAGCAGTACTTC
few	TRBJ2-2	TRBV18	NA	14	CASSPISEAGELFF	TGTGCCAGCTCACCGATTAGTGAGGCCGGGGAGCTGTTTTTT
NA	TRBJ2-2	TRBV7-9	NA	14	CASSVDINTGELFF	TGTGCCAGCAGCGTGGACATAAACACCGGGGAGCTGTTTTTT
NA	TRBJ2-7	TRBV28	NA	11	CASSPYSEQYF	TGTGCCAGCAGTCCCTATAGCGAGCAGTACTTC
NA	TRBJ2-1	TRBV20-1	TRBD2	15	CSASSGASSYNEQFF	TGCAGTGCTAGTAGCGGGGCAAGCTCCTACAATGAGCAGTTCTTC
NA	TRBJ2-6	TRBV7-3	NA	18	CASSLGTGFLSGANVLTF	TGTGCCAGCAGCTTAGGTACAGGCTTTCTGTCTGGGGCCAACGTCCTGACTTTC
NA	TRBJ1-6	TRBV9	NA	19	CASSRVGDGGLLFNSPLHF	TGTGCCAGCAGCCGGGTAGGGGACGGAGGACTACTTTTCAATTCACCCCTCCACTTT
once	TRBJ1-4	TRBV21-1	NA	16	CASRKGDDRGHEKLFF	TGTGCCAGCAGGAAGGGCGATGACAGGGGGCATGAAAAACTGTTTTTT
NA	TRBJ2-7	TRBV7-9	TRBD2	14	CASSRGTSLYEQYF	TGTGCCAGCAGCCGTGGGACTAGCCTCTACGAGCAGTACTTC
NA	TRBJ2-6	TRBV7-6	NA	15	CASSPGFSGANVLTF	TGTGCCAGCAGCCCAGGGTTCTCTGGGGCCAACGTCCTGACTTTC
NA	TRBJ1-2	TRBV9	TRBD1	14	CASSARDRVLGYTF	TGTGCCAGCAGCGCCCGAGACAGGGTCCTGGGCTACACCTTC
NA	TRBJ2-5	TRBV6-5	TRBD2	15	CASSYSAGGGETQYF	TGTGCCAGCAGTTACTCGGCAGGCGGGGGGGAGACCCAGTACTTC
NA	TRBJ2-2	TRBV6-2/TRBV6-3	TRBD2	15	CASSKLAGSTGELFF	TGTGCCAGCAGTAAACTAGCGGGAAGCACCGGGGAGCTGTTTTTT
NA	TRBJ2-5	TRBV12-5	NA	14	CASGAISSEETQYF	TGTGCTAGTGGAGCCATCTCCTCCGAGGAGACCCAGTACTTC
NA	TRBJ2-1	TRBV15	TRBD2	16	CATSRMTSGSYREQFF	TGTGCCACCAGCAGGATGACTAGCGGGAGTTATCGTGAGCAGTTCTTC
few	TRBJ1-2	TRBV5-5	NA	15	CASTSGARANYGYTF	TGTGCCAGCACCTCAGGGGCGAGAGCTAACTATGGCTACACCTTC
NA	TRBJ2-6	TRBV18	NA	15	CASSPWGGRESVLTF	TGTGCCAGCTCACCCTGGGGGGGCAGGGAAAGCGTCCTGACTTTC
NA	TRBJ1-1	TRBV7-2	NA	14	CASSPHSMNTEAFF	TGTGCCAGCAGCCCCCACAGCATGAACACTGAAGCTTTCTTT
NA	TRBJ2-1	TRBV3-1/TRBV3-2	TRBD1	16	CASSWGTDRGSREQFF	TGTGCCAGCAGCTGGGGGACGGACAGGGGGTCTCGGGAGCAGTTCTTC
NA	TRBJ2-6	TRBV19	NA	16	CASSIPSGSGANVLTF	TGTGCCAGTAGTATCCCTTCAGGGTCTGGGGCCAACGTCCTGACTTTC
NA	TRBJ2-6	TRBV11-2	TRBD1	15	CASSPRGLGANVLTF	TGTGCCAGCAGCCCAAGGGGGCTTGGGGCCAACGTCCTGACTTTC
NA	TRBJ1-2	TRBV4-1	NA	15	CASSQSDGQWYGYTF	TGCGCCAGCAGCCAGTCTGACGGACAATGGTATGGCTACACCTTC
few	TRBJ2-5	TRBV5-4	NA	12	CASSPGGETQYF	TGTGCCAGCAGCCCGGGGGGCGAGACCCAGTACTTC
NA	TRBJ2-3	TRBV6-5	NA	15	CASSYQASSTDTQYF	TGTGCCAGCAGTTATCAAGCCTCTAGCACAGATACGCAGTATTTT
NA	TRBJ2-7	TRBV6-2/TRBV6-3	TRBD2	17	CASSRHPTSGRPYEQYF	TGTGCCAGCAGCCGCCACCCTACTAGCGGGAGGCCCTACGAGCAGTACTTC
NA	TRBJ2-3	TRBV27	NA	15	CASRQRAGGTDTQYF	TGTGCCAGCAGGCAGCGGGCAGGCGGGACAGATACGCAGTATTTT
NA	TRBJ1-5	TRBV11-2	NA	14	CASSLNRGNQPQHF	TGTGCCAGCAGCTTAAATCGGGGGAATCAGCCCCAGCATTTT
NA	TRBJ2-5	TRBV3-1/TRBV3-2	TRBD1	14	CASSPGNRGETQYF	TGTGCCAGCAGCCCCGGGAACAGGGGTGAGACCCAGTACTTC
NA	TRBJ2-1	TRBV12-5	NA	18	CASGLAFEEPSSYNEQFF	TGTGCTAGTGGTTTGGCATTTGAGGAGCCCAGCTCCTACAATGAGCAGTTCTTC
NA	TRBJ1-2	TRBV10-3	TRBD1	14	CAISEGTGAYGYTF	TGTGCCATCAGCGAAGGGACAGGGGCTTATGGCTACACCTTC
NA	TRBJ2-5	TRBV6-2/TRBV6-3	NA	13	CASSRDLQETQYF	TGTGCCAGCAGCCGGGACTTACAAGAGACCCAGTACTTC
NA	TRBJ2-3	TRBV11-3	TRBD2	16	CASSLRGTNPADTQYF	TGTGCCAGCAGCCTCCGGGGGACTAACCCGGCAGATACGCAGTATTTT
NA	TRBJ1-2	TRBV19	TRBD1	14	CASDQGAGVFGYTF	TGTGCCAGTGATCAGGGGGCTGGTGTTTTTGGCTACACCTTC
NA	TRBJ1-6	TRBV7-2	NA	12	CASSLYNSPLHF	TGTGCCAGCAGCCTTTATAATTCACCCCTCCACTTT
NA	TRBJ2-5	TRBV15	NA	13	CATSRDRGETQYF	TGTGCCACCAGCAGAGATCGAGGGGAGACCCAGTACTTC
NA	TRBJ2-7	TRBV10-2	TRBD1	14	CASRAWTGDYEQYF	TGCGCCAGCAGAGCATGGACAGGGGACTACGAGCAGTACTTC
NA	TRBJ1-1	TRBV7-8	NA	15	CASSVWTVSNTEAFF	TGTGCCAGCAGCGTATGGACAGTATCGAACACTGAAGCTTTCTTT
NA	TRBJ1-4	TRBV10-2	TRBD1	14	CASRDRATNEKLFF	TGCGCCAGCAGGGACAGGGCAACTAATGAAAAACTGTTTTTT